This TCR beta chain stems from a study of STAT5B mutations in CD4+ large granular lymphocyte leukemia. Trimming removed 1 base at V and 7 bases at J, with 10 bases between. Germline values: CDR1 SEHNR, CDR2 FQNEAQ (reference sequence). The CDR3 is 13 residues long. The assay was run at survey level. In the original processing: The detection floor for productive clonotype frequency was 2.59 x 10-5. TCRdb keeps only in-frame clones here, not all; method: immunoSEQ multiplex PCR. The V and J calls and clone size come from that table; D and trimming were worked out from the DNA. The table has around 33,000 clones, approximately 88% seen once.

This receptor was obtained from a human donor in good health. Sequencing input: CD4+ T cells from blood buffy coats. The J gene is TRBJ2-5, the V gene TRBV7-9; D call uncertain. Here the CDR3 DNA reads TGTGCCAGCAGCTTAGACCCCGTGGTGACCCAGTACTTC. Translated: CASSLDPVVTQYF.